These 16 T cell receptor beta chains were sequenced from one sample in a study of spatial heterogeneity in lung cancer. Via MiXCR, TCRdb re-called the 5' RACE reads, giving one row per CDR3 protein. Of some 7,000 distinct CDR3 sequences in the sample, 14% are singletons; the top ten hold over 8%. Study-wide results and caveats: Mutation tallies in tumors tracked expanded intratumoral alpha and beta TCR counts.

No antigen has been assigned to these receptors. Stated time point: sample taken at primary tumor resection. The sample here was lung tumor tissue, taken at surgery. All receptors derive from a male donor with early-stage non-small cell lung cancer.

Judged by abundance, this clonotype is medium-sized. The library was built for alpha chains, so this beta chain is an off-target read and its size means little. This chain uses TRBV5-5 with TRBJ1-1; D remains ambiguous. Per the germline V gene, CDR1 is SGHKS and CDR2 is YYEKEE (reference sequence). V shed 5 bases and J shed 2 bases, with 22 bases lying between them. The CDR3 length is 17 residues. The DNA for the CDR3 is TGTGCCAGCAGTCCCCCCCGTCGATCTGCCTTAAACACTGAAGCTTTCTTT. Translated, it gives CASSPPRRSALNTEAFF. The variable domain in full, completed from reference TRBV5-5 and TRBJ1-1, reads DAGVTQSPTHLIKTRGQQVTLRCSPISGHKSVSWYQQVLGQGPQFIFQYYEKEERGRGNFPDRFSARQFPNYSSELNVNALLLGDSALYLCASSPPRRSALNTEAFFGQGTRLTVV.

As to this clonotype: With a much larger clone just one base away, this may be a read error. The library was prepared for alpha chains; this beta chain is a stray read, so its frequency means little. The chain uses TRBV2 and TRBJ2-2; D unclear. The CDR3 sequence is 13 residues long. Germline V gene data show CDR1 as SNHLY and CDR2 as FYNNEI. DNA of the CDR3: TGTGTCAGCAACTGGGCTCCAACCGGGGAGCTGTTTTTT. It yields the protein CVSNWAPTGELFF.

By its share, this clonotype is medium-sized. Found in a library prepared for alpha chains, this beta chain is an off-target read, and its abundance has little meaning. The rearrangement joins TRBV27 to TRBJ1-5, with unresolved D. CDR1 is MNHEY, CDR2 SMNVEV, per germline (reference sequence). CDR3 size: 12 residues. Deletions cut 6 bases from V and 7 bases from J, with 10 bases between. This CDR3 reads CASSRTGQPQHF. CDR3 in DNA: TGTGCCAGCAGCCGCACGGGACAGCCCCAGCATTTT.

About this clonotype: This beta chain is an unintended read in a library built for alpha chains; its size means little. The V gene is TRBV7-9, the J gene TRBJ1-2; D remains unclear. The germline CDR1 and CDR2 sequences are SEHNR and FQNEAQ (reference sequence). There are 13 residues in the CDR3. Trimming left V 1 base short and J 4 bases short, with 7 bases between. Written as DNA, the CDR3 is TGTGCCAGCAGCTTAGGGGCTTCCTATGGCTACACCTTC. The encoded protein is CASSLGASYGYTF.

This clonotype was observed many times. This beta chain is a stray sequence in a library constructed for alpha chains; its clone size is not meaningful. The V and J genes are TRBV24-1 and TRBJ1-1; D is unclear. Germline CDR1 reads KGHDR; CDR2 reads SFDVKD. CDR3 length equals 13 residues. Trimming took 7 bases from V and 5 from J, leaving 13 bases between them. CDR3 DNA: TGTGCCACCAGGGAGCGGGGAGGGACTGAAGCTTTCTTT. This gives the protein CATRERGGTEAFF.

This clonotype was detected many times. A library made for alpha chains picked up this beta chain off target, so its size means little. V usage is TRBV20-1 and J usage is TRBJ1-1; the match to TRBD1 covers 7 bases. J gave up 0 bases and V 4 bases, and 5 bases lay outside the gene matches. In germline, CDR1 is DFQATT, CDR2 SNEGSKA (reference sequence). The CDR3 has 14 amino acids. CDR3 bases: TGCAGTGCTACGGGAGGGGGCGTGAACACTGAAGCTTTCTTT. It encodes CSATGGGVNTEAFF.

In its sample, this clonotype was seen many times. This beta chain appears as a stray read in a library generated for alpha chains; its size is not informative. The chain uses TRBV5-5 and TRBJ2-7; the D is unclear. Germline V gene lookup returns CDR1 SGHKS and CDR2 YYEKEE (reference sequence). V lost 0 bases to trimming and J lost 3 bases, with 7 bases between them. The CDR3 length is 13 residues. This CDR3 is CASSLGVDYEQYF. CDR3 coding DNA: TGTGCCAGCAGCTTGGGGGTGGACTACGAGCAGTACTTC.

By share, this clonotype ranks as medium-sized. Being off target in a library aimed at alpha chains, this beta chain has a size of little meaning. CDR3 residues: CSARDPDRVTTEAFF. CDR3 nucleotide sequence: TGCAGTGCTAGAGATCCGGACAGGGTGACTACTGAAGCTTTCTTT. J is TRBJ1-1 and V is TRBV20-1; 8 bases map to TRBD1. Per the germline V gene, CDR1 is DFQATT and CDR2 is SNEGSKA (reference sequence). V lost 0 bases and J lost 5; bases outside the gene matches: 8. The CDR3 extends over 15 amino acids.

This clonotype ranks as medium-sized (0.01 to 0.1%). The library was prepared for alpha chains; this beta chain is a stray read, so its frequency means little. V is TRBV7-9 and J is TRBJ1-1; no clear D gene. There are 15 residues in the CDR3. V lost 6 bases and J lost 5, with 19 bases in between. Per the germline V gene, CDR1 is SEHNR and CDR2 is FQNEAQ (reference sequence). CDR3 coding DNA: TGTGCCAGCAGGGAAGACACCGGGAGATTTACTGAAGCTTTCTTT. Its translation is CASREDTGRFTEAFF.

Within the sample, this clonotype is medium-sized. Little can be read into the size of this beta chain, an off-target read in a library designed for alpha chains. The rearrangement joins TRBV4-3 to TRBJ2-1, with D unresolved. The V gene's germline CDR1 is LGHNA and CDR2 YSLEER. The CDR3 contains 11 residues. V was shortened by 1 base and J by 8 bases, with 3 bases between the two germline ends. The CDR3 sequence is CASSQGYEQFF. As DNA, the CDR3 is TGCGCCAGCAGCCAAGGGTATGAGCAGTTCTTC.

This clonotype was counted between two and nine times. This beta chain slipped into a library made for alpha chains as a stray read, so its size is not meaningful. J is TRBJ2-1 and V is TRBV11-2; tentatively, D is TRBD2 (6 bases). This CDR3 spans 15 amino acids. Germline-derived CDR1 and CDR2 are SGHAT and FQNNGV. Trimming left V 0 bases short and J 9 bases short, with 15 bases between. CDR3 residues: CASSLELAEEIEQFF. CDR3 DNA sequence: TGTGCCAGCAGCTTAGAACTAGCCGAGGAAATTGAGCAGTTCTTC. Filled out from reference TRBV11-2 and TRBJ2-1, the complete variable domain reads EAGVAQSPRYKIIEKRQSVAFWCNPISGHATLYWYQQILGQGPKLLIQFQNNGVVDDSQLPKDRFSAERLKGVDSTLKIQPAKLEDSAVYLCASSLELAEEIEQFFGPGTRLTVL.

This clonotype is labeled as medium-sized (0.01 to 0.1%). The size of this beta chain means little, since it is a stray read in a library made for alpha chains. The chain employs TRBV19 and TRBJ1-5, with D unclear. Trimming stripped 3 bases from V and 4 bases from J, with 10 bases between. Germline CDR1 and CDR2: LNHDA and SQIVND (reference sequence). CDR3 length equals 14 residues. CDR3 in amino acids: CASSIYMENQPQHF. The CDR3 DNA sequence: TGTGCCAGTAGTATTTACATGGAGAATCAGCCCCAGCATTTT.

Many counts were recorded for this clonotype. This beta chain is a stray sequence in a library constructed for alpha chains; its clone size is not meaningful. The chain joins TRBV6-6 to TRBJ2-7; D call uncertain. Germline V gives CDR1 MNHNY, CDR2 SVGAGI (reference sequence). The V and J ends lost 6 bases and 2 bases respectively, with 14 bases between them. CDR3 length: 14 residues. CDR3: CASSNYGIPYEQYF. In DNA, the CDR3 is TGTGCCAGCAGCAATTATGGAATCCCCTACGAGCAGTACTTC.

The table lists this clonotype with many counts. In a library made to pick up alpha chains, this beta chain is a stray read with a size that means little. The rearrangement links TRBV6-6 to TRBJ1-6; 9 nucleotides line up with TRBD1. The CDR3 consists of 16 residues. Germline trimming cut 5 bases from V and 10 bases from J; bases unmatched to any gene: 12. Germline CDR1 and CDR2: MNHNY and SVGAGI (reference sequence). For the CDR3, the DNA is TGTGCCAGCAGTCCGGGACAGGGAATTTCACAGTCACCCCTCCACTTT. Its protein is CASSPGQGISQSPLHF.

This clonotype is medium-sized. Little can be read into the size of this beta chain, an off-target read in a library designed for alpha chains. CDR3 DNA: TGTGCCAGCAGCAAAGCAGGCGGTCTGTCTAACTATGGCTACACCTTC. The encoded protein is CASSKAGGLSNYGYTF. The V and J genes are TRBV21-1 and TRBJ1-2. TRBV21-1 represents a pseudogene. This CDR3 comprises 16 residues.

With regard to this clonotype: This beta chain is a stray sequence in a library constructed for alpha chains; its clone size is not meaningful. The V call is TRBV10-3, the J call TRBJ1-1; tentatively, D is TRBD1 (5 bases). Trimming took 11 bases from V and 0 from J, leaving 10 bases between them. This CDR3 comprises 12 residues. Germline CDR1 reads ENHRY; CDR2 reads SYGVKD. CDR3 amino acids: CASGRVNTEAFF. CDR3 DNA sequence: TGTGCCTCAGGGCGGGTGAACACTGAAGCTTTCTTT.